These 12 T cell receptor beta chains share one sample of origin, sequenced in a study of T cell changes during pregnancy in multiple sclerosis. Using immunoSEQ multiplex PCR, the repertoire was profiled, and TCRdb retains in-frame clones only, with some absent. This sample has roughly 34,000 clones, with approximately 90% found just once. The specimen was CD8+ T cells from peripheral blood mononuclear cells, collected in the third trimester of pregnancy. The receptors were sampled from a female donor with multiple sclerosis, enrolled in a pregnancy study.

Written as DNA, the CDR3 is TGTGCCAGCTCACCAGAGGGCCTCAAGGACTACGAGCAGTACTTC. As protein: CASSPEGLKDYEQYF. The chain combines TRBV18 with TRBJ2-7; TRBD2 might be the D (5 bases). This CDR3 is 15 amino acids long. The V end lost 2 bases, the J end lost 3 bases, and 14 bases lay between the germline ends. In germline, CDR1 is KGHSH, CDR2 LQKENI.

The chain couples TRBV5-8 to TRBJ2-7; 7 bases are shared with TRBD1. The CDR3 is 15 residues long. V was pared by 0 bases and J by 4 bases, with 7 bases of the junction left unmatched. Germline V gene data show CDR1 as SGHTS and CDR2 as YDEGEE. The CDR3 sequence: CASSLVPGGPYEQYF. As DNA, the CDR3 is TGTGCCAGCAGCTTGGTCCCAGGGGGACCATACGAGCAGTACTTC.

The genes are TRBV9 and TRBJ1-2, with 8 positions matching TRBD1. V gave up 4 bases and J gave up 2 bases; unmatched junction bases: 7. Germline V gene lookup returns CDR1 SGDLS and CDR2 YYNGEE. This CDR3 has 15 residues. The CDR3 sequence: CASSPSGTGNYGYTF. CDR3 coding DNA: TGTGCCAGCAGCCCTTCCGGGACAGGAAACTATGGCTACACCTTC. Full variable domain (remainder filled in from reference TRBV9 and TRBJ1-2): DSGVTQTPKHLITATGQRVTLRCSPRSGDLSVYWYQQSLDQGLQFLIQYYNGEERAKGNILERFSAQQFPDLHSELNLSSLELGDSALYFCASSPSGTGNYGYTFGSGTRLTVV.

The genes are TRBV27 and TRBJ1-4; D might be TRBD1 (5 bases). CDR1 and CDR2 from the germline V gene are MNHEY and SMNVEV (reference sequence). Trimming cost V 8 bases and J 6 bases, with 16 bases left between them. This CDR3 region has 14 residues. The CDR3 DNA is TGTGCCAGCCGGACGAAAGGGGAGGATGAAAAACTGTTTTTT. This gives the protein CASRTKGEDEKLFF.

The V and J genes are TRBV6-5 and TRBJ2-1, with 10 bases matching TRBD2. The CDR3 is made up of 14 amino acids. V gave up 6 bases and J gave up 2 bases; unmatched junction bases: 1. Germline loops: CDR1 MNHEY, CDR2 SVGAGI. Written as DNA, the CDR3 is TGTGCCAGCAGCCTAGCGGGGGCCTACAATGAGCAGTTCTTC. This gives the protein CASSLAGAYNEQFF.

The rearrangement joins TRBV9 to TRBJ2-7; D not resolved. V gave up 4 bases and J gave up 5 bases, with 10 bases separating them. The germline V gene has CDR1 SGDLS and CDR2 YYNGEE. The CDR3 runs to 12 residues. The CDR3 loop reads CASSPPGHEQYF. Here the CDR3 DNA reads TGTGCCAGCAGCCCCCCCGGTCACGAGCAGTACTTC.

The chain links TRBV27 to TRBJ1-6, with TRBD1 matching over 8 bases. V was pared by 3 bases and J by 6 bases, with 1 base of the junction left unmatched. Germline values: CDR1 MNHEY, CDR2 SMNVEV (reference sequence). CDR3 length: 14 amino acids. CDR3 sequence reads: CASSFTGGNSPLHF. The DNA for the CDR3 is TGTGCCAGCAGTTTCACAGGGGGTAATTCACCCCTCCACTTT.

In this sample, this clone turned up many times. The chain recombines TRBV4-3 with TRBJ2-4; 7 nucleotides line up with TRBD1. Germline V CDR1 and CDR2: LGHNA, YSLEER. The V and J ends lost 0 bases and 5 bases, in that order; junction bases with no gene match: 10. The CDR3 sequence is 17 residues long. The CDR3 region has the DNA TGCGCCAGCAGCCAAGATCTGAAGGGGGCCTACCAAAACATTCAGTACTTC. As protein: CASSQDLKGAYQNIQYF.

The gene calls are TRBV7-9 and TRBJ2-4, with TRBD1 matching 7 bases. The CDR3 length is 14 residues. The germline V gene has CDR1 SEHNR and CDR2 FQNEAQ (reference sequence). The junction had 7 bases not matched to a gene; V was cut back by 5 bases and J by 6 bases. For the CDR3, the DNA is TGTGCCAGCAGCCCCAGACAGGGTCCAAACATTCAGTACTTC. Translating it yields CASSPRQGPNIQYF.

This chain joins TRBV2 and TRBJ1-1, with TRBD1 matching 9 bases. Germline assignment: CDR1 SNHLY and CDR2 FYNNEI. V shed 7 bases and J 4 bases; nucleotides not matched to a gene: 16. The CDR3 has 17 amino acids. This CDR3 reads CASTLPRGTGTSTEAFF. The DNA for the CDR3 is TGTGCCAGCACCCTCCCACGGGGGACAGGGACTAGCACTGAAGCTTTCTTT.

The V and J genes are TRBV6-4 and TRBJ2-3, with a possible D match to TRBD2 (6 bases). Trimming pared 8 bases from V and 4 bases from J, leaving 16 bases between. Germline values: CDR1 MRHNA, CDR2 SNTAGT. This CDR3 spans 14 amino acids. CDR3 amino acids: CASAPEGSADTQYF. CDR3 sequence (DNA): TGTGCCAGCGCCCCGGAGGGCAGCGCAGATACGCAGTATTTT.

The chain combines TRBV2 with TRBJ1-3, with D possibly matching TRBD1 (6 bases). CDR1 SNHLY and CDR2 FYNNEI come from the germline V gene. The CDR3 extends over 16 amino acids. With 8 bases removed from V and 2 bases from J, the gap between germline ends came to 19 bases. CDR3 sequence reads: CASAKGTLGAGNTIYF. The CDR3 DNA follows: TGTGCCAGCGCAAAAGGGACACTCGGCGCTGGAAACACCATATATTTT.